A selection of T cell receptor beta chains follows, all from one sample in a study of HIV-infected children after antiretroviral therapy interruption. TCRdb re-analysed the 3' RACE reads in MiXCR, keeping a single row per CDR3 protein. Of about 83,000 distinct CDR3 sequences in the sample, roughly 6.7% were seen once. Specimen: CD45RA+ CD4+ T cells from PBMCs, pooled from several time points, collected from a donor given antiretroviral therapy, either interrupted or continuous. The receptor set was obtained from a pool of human donors with HIV. Each CDR3 is given with its conserved first and last residue. A D gene is named only where the DNA matches it firmly. Clone size is shown for a subset of rows, as once, few, many or a class of expanded clone.

NA	TRBV14	NA	TRBJ2-7	CASSQDRALRDDYYEQYF	TGTGCCAGCAGCCAAGATAGGGCCTTACGGGACGACTACTACGAGCAGTACTTC
many	TRBV18	TRBD1	TRBJ2-7	CASSPPGQGAYEQYF	TGTGCCAGCTCACCTCCGGGACAGGGTGCCTACGAGCAGTACTTC
many	TRBV5-1	NA	TRBJ2-6	CASSLGTLTISGANVLTF	TGCGCCAGCAGCTTGGGGACACTCACTATCTCTGGGGCCAACGTCCTGACTTTC
NA	TRBV13	NA	TRBJ2-1	CASSLPRLSSYNEQFF	TGTGCCAGCAGCTTACCTAGACTAAGCTCCTACAATGAGCAGTTCTTC
many	TRBV5-1	TRBD2	TRBJ2-1	CASSWGAGGRSFNEQFF	TGCGCCAGCAGTTGGGGAGCGGGGGGTCGGAGTTTCAATGAGCAGTTCTTC
NA	TRBV5-1	NA	TRBJ2-7	CASSLAGSVYEQYF	TGCGCCAGCAGCTTGGCCGGGTCGGTCTACGAGCAGTACTTC
NA	TRBV19	NA	TRBJ1-5	CASSKQDSNQPQHF	TGTGCCAGTAGTAAACAAGACAGCAATCAGCCCCAGCATTTT
many	TRBV12-3/TRBV12-4	NA	TRBJ1-5	CASSRRHDQPQHF	TGTGCCAGCAGTCGACGACACGATCAGCCCCAGCATTTT
NA	TRBV9	NA	TRBJ1-1	CASSVTPGRPMNTEAFF	TGTGCCAGCAGCGTAACCCCGGGACGCCCCATGAACACTGAAGCTTTCTTT
many	TRBV19	TRBD1	TRBJ2-2	CASGQGLTGELFF	TGTGCCAGCGGACAGGGGTTAACCGGGGAGCTGTTTTTT